The 15 T cell receptor beta chains below all came from one sample that was sequenced in a study of radiotherapy plus CTLA-4 blockade in lung cancer. Sequencing was performed with immunoSEQ multiplex PCR; in TCRdb, only in-frame clones are kept and a portion is missing. The sample records fewer than 55,000 clones, 60% to 80% being singletons. Sequencing used peripheral blood, obtained from a patient treated with radiotherapy plus ipilimumab. The receptors shown here come from a human donor with non-small cell lung cancer whose response to radiotherapy plus ipilimumab could not be evaluated.

V is TRBV4-3 and J is TRBJ2-7, with TRBD2 as a possible D gene (5 bases). Germline CDR1 and CDR2: LGHNA and YSLEER. The CDR3 runs to 15 residues. Trimming shortened V by 1 base and J by 3 bases, and 13 bases separated the two germline ends. The DNA for the CDR3 is TGCGCCAGCAGCCAAGGTGTAAGAGGAGGCTACGAGCAGTACTTC. Translation gives CASSQGVRGGYEQYF.

This chain joins TRBV20-1 and TRBJ2-1; TRBD1 matches 9 bases. The CDR3 is 11 residues long. The V segment lost 6 bases and the J segment 10 bases; nucleotides outside the gene matches: 4. Germline values: CDR1 DFQATT, CDR2 SNEGSKA (reference sequence). CDR3 sequence: CSADRGREQFF. The CDR3 nucleotides are TGCAGTGCGGACAGGGGCCGCGAGCAGTTCTTC.

V gene TRBV6-4 combines with J gene TRBJ1-1; unclear D gene. This CDR3 has 13 amino acids. Germline CDR1 and CDR2: MRHNA and SNTAGT. V was clipped by 8 bases and J by 4 bases, with 14 bases between them. The CDR3 loop reads CASSTTGSTEAFF. The CDR3 bases are TGTGCCAGCTCCACAACCGGGAGCACTGAAGCTTTCTTT.

The V gene is TRBV15, the J gene TRBJ2-3, with D possibly being TRBD2 (5 bases). The CDR3 totals 15 residues. Trimming stripped 4 bases from V and 0 bases from J, with 11 bases between. From germline, CDR1 is LNHNV and CDR2 YYDKDF (reference sequence). CDR3: CATSMVRGSTDTQYF. For the CDR3, the DNA is TGTGCCACCAGCATGGTCCGGGGTAGCACAGATACGCAGTATTTT.

This clone appeared a single time. The junction departs from the called germline gene at one end, perhaps through a read error. The chain is built from TRBV4-1 and TRBJ1-2; TRBD1 is a possible D gene (5 bases). The length of the CDR3 is 16 residues. Looked up from germline, CDR1 is MGHRA and CDR2 is YSYEKL. In DNA, the CDR3 is TGCGCCAACAGCCAAGTAGGGGCCGACGCTCCTGATGGCTACACCTTC. It codes for CANSQVGADAPDGYTF.

The J gene is TRBJ2-3, the V gene TRBV7-6; 7 nucleotides match TRBD1. V lost 5 bases, J lost 1 base, and 6 bases stayed unmatched. Germline lookup yields CDR1 SGHVS and CDR2 FNYEAQ. The CDR3 runs to 15 residues. CDR3 loop: CASSPTGVGTDTQYF. CDR3 nucleotides: TGTGCCAGCAGCCCAACAGGGGTGGGCACAGATACGCAGTATTTT.

The rearrangement joins TRBV9 to TRBJ2-1; a possible D gene is TRBD1 (5 bases). Per the germline V gene, CDR1 is SGDLS and CDR2 is YYNGEE. This CDR3 region has 14 residues. V lost 1 base to trimming and J lost 6 bases, with 11 bases between them. The CDR3 protein is CASSVHTRGNEQFF. The CDR3, as DNA: TGTGCCAGCAGCGTACACACAAGGGGCAATGAGCAGTTCTTC.

This clone was found a few times. The CDR3 here is CASSSSAGTGDTGELFF. The CDR3 bases are TGCGCCAGCAGCTCCTCCGCCGGGACAGGGGACACCGGGGAGCTGTTTTTT. This chain links TRBV5-1 with TRBJ2-2; 10 nucleotides agree with TRBD1. V shed 3 bases and J 3 bases; nucleotides not matched to a gene: 8. CDR1 and CDR2 from the germline V gene are SGHRS and YFSETQ. This CDR3 contains 17 residues.

This clone was counted between two and nine times. Written as DNA, the CDR3 is TGTGCCAGCAGCTGGGAGCGGGGCAAACCCTACGAGCAGTACTTC. This sequence encodes CASSWERGKPYEQYF. V usage is TRBV5-8 and J usage is TRBJ2-5; 7 bases are shared with TRBD2. The assigned J gene may be wrong: the sequence end matches TRBJ2-7 better. The germline CDR1 and CDR2 sequences are SGHTS and YDEGEE. This CDR3 is built from 15 residues.

V and J are TRBV9 and TRBJ2-3; 10 bases map to TRBD2. This CDR3 contains 16 residues. Looked up from germline, CDR1 is SGDLS and CDR2 is YYNGEE. Losses at the gene ends were 2 bases for V and 4 bases for J; bases not matched to a gene: 7. In nucleotides, the CDR3 is TGTGCCAGCAGCGTCTCAAGCGGGGGGGGAGCAGATACGCAGTATTTT. Protein product: CASSVSSGGGADTQYF.

This clone was seen a single time. This chain connects TRBV5-1 to TRBJ2-2, with TRBD1 matching over 9 bases. The CDR3 loop spans 15 amino acids. Trimming at V came to 3 bases and at J to 1 base, leaving 1 base not matched to a gene. Germline V gene sequence: CDR1 SGHRS, CDR2 YFSETQ. The CDR3 is CASSWGQGNTGELFF. In nucleotides, the CDR3 is TGCGCCAGCAGCTGGGGACAGGGGAACACCGGGGAGCTGTTTTTT. The variable domain in full, completed from reference TRBV5-1 and TRBJ2-2, reads KAGVTQTPRYLIKTRGQQVTLSCSPISGHRSVSWYQQTPGQGLQFLFEYFSETQRNKGNFPGRFSGRQFSNSRSEMNVSTLELGDSALYLCASSWGQGNTGELFFGEGSRLTVL.

This clone appeared a single time. The V gene is TRBV6-5, the J gene TRBJ1-1, with a possible D match to TRBD1 (6 bases). Germline CDR1 reads MNHEY; CDR2 reads SVGAGI. The CDR3 contains 14 residues. The V end was cut by 2 bases, the J end by 3 bases, with 10 bases between. CDR3 loop: CASSYLSGDTEAFF. The CDR3 region has the DNA TGTGCCAGCAGTTACCTCTCAGGGGACACTGAAGCTTTCTTT.

V and J are TRBV28 and TRBJ2-7; D unclear. The ends were cut back, 5 bases at V and 3 bases at J, with 5 bases in the middle. Germline V gene sequence: CDR1 MDHEN, CDR2 SYDVKM. The CDR3 is 11 residues long. This chain's CDR3 is CASSHNYEQYF. In nucleotides, the CDR3 is TGTGCCAGCAGTCACAACTACGAGCAGTACTTC.

The chain combines TRBV19 with TRBJ2-5; possible D gene TRBD1, 7 bases. The V end was cut by 11 bases, the J end by 4 bases, with 17 bases between. In germline, CDR1 is LNHDA, CDR2 SQIVND (reference sequence). The CDR3 has 13 residues. The CDR3 is CASSGGRRETQYF. CDR3 DNA: TGTGCCTCCTCAGGGGGGAGGCGAGAGACCCAGTACTTC.

This clone has just one count. The chain recombines TRBV9 with TRBJ2-1, with TRBD1 as a possible D gene (6 bases). Germline assignment: CDR1 SGDLS and CDR2 YYNGEE. The CDR3 is 13 amino acids. The V end lost 3 bases, the J end lost 2 bases, and 6 bases lay between the germline ends. The CDR3, as DNA: TGTGCCAGCAGCGGGGGGCCCTACAATGAGCAGTTCTTC. This encodes CASSGGPYNEQFF.